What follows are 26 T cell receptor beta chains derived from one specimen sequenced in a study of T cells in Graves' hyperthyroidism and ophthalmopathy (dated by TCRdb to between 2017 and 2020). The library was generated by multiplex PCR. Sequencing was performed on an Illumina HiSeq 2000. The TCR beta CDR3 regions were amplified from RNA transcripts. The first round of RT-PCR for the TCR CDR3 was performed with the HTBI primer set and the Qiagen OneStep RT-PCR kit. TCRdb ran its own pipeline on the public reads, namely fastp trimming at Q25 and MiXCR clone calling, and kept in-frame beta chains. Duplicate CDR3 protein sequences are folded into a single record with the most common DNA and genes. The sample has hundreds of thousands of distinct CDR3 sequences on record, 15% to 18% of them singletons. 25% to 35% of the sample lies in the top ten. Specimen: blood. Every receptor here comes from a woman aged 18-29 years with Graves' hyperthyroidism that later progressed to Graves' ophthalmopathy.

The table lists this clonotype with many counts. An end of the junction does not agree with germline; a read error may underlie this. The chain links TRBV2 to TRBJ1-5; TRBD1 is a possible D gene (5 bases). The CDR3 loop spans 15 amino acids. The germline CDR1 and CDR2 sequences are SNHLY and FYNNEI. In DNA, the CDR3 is TGTGCCAGCAGAGAAGGGAGCGGGGGAGACCAGCCCCAGCATTTT. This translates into CASREGSGGDQPQHF.

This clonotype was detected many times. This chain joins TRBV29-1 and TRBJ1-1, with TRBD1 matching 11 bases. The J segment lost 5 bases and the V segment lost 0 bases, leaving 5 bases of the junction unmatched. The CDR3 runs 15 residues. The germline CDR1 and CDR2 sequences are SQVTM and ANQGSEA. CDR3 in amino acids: CSVEDGQGAQTEAFF. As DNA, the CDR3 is TGCAGCGTTGAAGATGGACAGGGGGCTCAGACTGAAGCTTTCTTT.

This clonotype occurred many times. The DNA for the CDR3 is TGTGCCAGCAGTTTGGATAGGGGGCATTACTCCTACGAGCAGTACTTC. Protein sequence: CASSLDRGHYSYEQYF. The J gene is TRBJ2-7, the V gene TRBV28; 7 bases agree with TRBD1. The CDR3 length is 16 residues. Germline CDR1 reads MDHEN; CDR2 reads SYDVKM. Unmatched junction bases numbered 8, after V lost 3 bases and J lost 0 bases. Full variable domain (rest looked up from reference TRBV28 and TRBJ2-7): DVKVTQSSRYLVKRTGEKVFLECVQDMDHENMFWYRQDPGLGLRLIYFSYDVKMKEKGDIPEGYSVSREKKERFSLILESASTNQTSMYLCASSLDRGHYSYEQYFGPGTRLTVT.

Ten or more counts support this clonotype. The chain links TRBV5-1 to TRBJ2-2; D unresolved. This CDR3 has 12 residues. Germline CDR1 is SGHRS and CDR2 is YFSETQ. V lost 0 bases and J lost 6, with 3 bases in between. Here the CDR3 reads CASSLVSGELFF. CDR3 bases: TGCGCCAGCAGCTTGGTGTCCGGGGAGCTGTTTTTT.

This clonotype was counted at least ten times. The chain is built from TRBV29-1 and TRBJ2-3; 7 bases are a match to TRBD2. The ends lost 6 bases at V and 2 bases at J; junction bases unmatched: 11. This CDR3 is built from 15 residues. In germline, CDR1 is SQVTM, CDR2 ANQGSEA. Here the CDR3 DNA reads TGCAGCGTCCGAACTCTAGCGGAGACCACAGATACGCAGTATTTT. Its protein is CSVRTLAETTDTQYF.

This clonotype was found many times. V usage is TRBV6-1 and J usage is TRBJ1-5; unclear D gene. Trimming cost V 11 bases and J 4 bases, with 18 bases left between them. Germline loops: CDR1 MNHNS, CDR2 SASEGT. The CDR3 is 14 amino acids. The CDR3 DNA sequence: TGTGCCTGCTCCGTCCCGGATCCTAATCAGCCCCAGCATTTT. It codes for CACSVPDPNQPQHF.

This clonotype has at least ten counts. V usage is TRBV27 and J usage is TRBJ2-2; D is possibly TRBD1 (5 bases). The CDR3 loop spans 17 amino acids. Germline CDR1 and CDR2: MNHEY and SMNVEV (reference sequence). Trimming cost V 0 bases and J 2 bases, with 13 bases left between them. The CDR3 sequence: CASSLSGGRANTGELFF. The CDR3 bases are TGTGCCAGCAGTTTATCGGGTGGCAGGGCCAACACCGGGGAGCTGTTTTTT.

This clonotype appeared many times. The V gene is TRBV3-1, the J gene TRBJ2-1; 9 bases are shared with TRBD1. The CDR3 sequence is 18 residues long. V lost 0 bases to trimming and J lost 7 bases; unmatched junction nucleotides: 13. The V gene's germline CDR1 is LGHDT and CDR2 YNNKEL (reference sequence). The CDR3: CASSQDTGPGTGKNEQFF. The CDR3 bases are TGTGCCAGCAGCCAAGATACGGGGCCTGGGACAGGGAAGAATGAGCAGTTCTTC.

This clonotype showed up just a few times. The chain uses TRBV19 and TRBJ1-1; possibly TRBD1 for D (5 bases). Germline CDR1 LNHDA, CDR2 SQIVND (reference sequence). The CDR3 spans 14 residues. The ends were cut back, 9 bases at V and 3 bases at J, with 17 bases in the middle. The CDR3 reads CASVNRWRDTEAFF. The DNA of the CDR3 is TGTGCCAGCGTAAACAGGTGGCGCGACACTGAAGCTTTCTTT.

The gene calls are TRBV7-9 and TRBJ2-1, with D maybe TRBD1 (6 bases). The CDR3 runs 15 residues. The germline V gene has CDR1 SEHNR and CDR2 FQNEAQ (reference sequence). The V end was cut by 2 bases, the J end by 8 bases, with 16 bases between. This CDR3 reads CASSLRSVGADEQFF. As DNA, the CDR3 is TGTGCCAGCAGCTTAAGGTCGGTGGGGGCGGATGAGCAGTTCTTC.

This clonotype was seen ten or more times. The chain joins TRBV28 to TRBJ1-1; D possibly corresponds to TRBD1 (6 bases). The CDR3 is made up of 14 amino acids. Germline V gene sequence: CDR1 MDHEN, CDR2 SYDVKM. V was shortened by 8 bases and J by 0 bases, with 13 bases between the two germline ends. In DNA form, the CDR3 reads TGTGCCAGCCTTGACGACAGGATGAACACTGAAGCTTTCTTT. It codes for CASLDDRMNTEAFF.

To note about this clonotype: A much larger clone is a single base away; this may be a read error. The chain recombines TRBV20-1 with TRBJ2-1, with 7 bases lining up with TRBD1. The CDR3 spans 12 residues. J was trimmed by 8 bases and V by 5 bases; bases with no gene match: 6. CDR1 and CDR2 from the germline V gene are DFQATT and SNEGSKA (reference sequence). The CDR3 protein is CSAPGRGYEQFF. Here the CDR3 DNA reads TGCAGTGCTCCGGGCAGGGGGTATGAGCAGTTCTTC.

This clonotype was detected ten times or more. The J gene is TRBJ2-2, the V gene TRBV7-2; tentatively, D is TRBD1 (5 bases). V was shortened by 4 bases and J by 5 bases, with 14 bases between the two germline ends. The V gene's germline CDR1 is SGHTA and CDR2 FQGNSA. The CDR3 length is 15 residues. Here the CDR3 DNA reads TGTGCCAGCAGCTCCGTCAGGGCGGAGACCGGGGAGCTGTTTTTT. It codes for CASSSVRAETGELFF.

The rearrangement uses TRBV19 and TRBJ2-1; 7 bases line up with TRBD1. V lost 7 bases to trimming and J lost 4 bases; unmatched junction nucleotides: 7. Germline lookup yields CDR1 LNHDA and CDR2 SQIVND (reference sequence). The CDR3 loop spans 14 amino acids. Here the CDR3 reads CASTGTVSYNEQFF. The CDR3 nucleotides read TGTGCCAGTACCGGGACAGTATCTTACAATGAGCAGTTCTTC. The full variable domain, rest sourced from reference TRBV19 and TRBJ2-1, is DGGITQSPKYLFRKEGQNVTLSCEQNLNHDAMYWYRQDPGQGLRLIYYSQIVNDFQKGDIAEGYSVSREKKESFPLTVTSAQKNPTAFYLCASTGTVSYNEQFFGPGTRLTVL.

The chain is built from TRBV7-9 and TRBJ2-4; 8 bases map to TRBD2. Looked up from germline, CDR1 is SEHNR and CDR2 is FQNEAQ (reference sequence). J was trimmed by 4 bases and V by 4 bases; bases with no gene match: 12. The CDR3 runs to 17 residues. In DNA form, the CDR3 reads TGTGCCAGCAGCTCAAGCGGTAGCGGGACACAGAAAAACATTCAGTACTTC. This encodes CASSSSGSGTQKNIQYF.

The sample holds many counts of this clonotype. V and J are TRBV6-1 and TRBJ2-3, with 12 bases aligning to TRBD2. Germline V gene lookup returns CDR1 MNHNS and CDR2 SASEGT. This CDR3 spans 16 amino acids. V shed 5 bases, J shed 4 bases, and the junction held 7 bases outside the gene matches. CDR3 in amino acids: CASSPRLAGASDTQYF. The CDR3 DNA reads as TGTGCCAGCAGTCCTAGACTAGCGGGAGCCTCAGATACGCAGTATTTT.

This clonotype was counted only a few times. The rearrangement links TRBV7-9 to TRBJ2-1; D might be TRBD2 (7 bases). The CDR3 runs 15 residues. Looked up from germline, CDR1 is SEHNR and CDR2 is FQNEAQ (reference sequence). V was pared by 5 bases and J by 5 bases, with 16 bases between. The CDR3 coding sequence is TGTGCCAGCAGCCTGGGGGAGGGGGGGGACAATGAGCAGTTCTTC. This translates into CASSLGEGGDNEQFF. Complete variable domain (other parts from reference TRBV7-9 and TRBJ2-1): DTGVSQNPRHKITKRGQNVTFRCDPISEHNRLYWYRQTLGQGPEFLTYFQNEAQLEKSRLLSDRFSAERPKGSFSTLEIQRTEQGDSAMYLCASSLGEGGDNEQFFGPGTRLTVL.

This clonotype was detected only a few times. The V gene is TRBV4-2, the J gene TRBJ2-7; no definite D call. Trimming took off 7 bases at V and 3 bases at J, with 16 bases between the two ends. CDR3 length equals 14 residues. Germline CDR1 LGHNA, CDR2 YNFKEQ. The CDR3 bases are TGTGCCAGCACCGCGGAGCTGGGCATCTACGAGCAGTACTTC. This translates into CASTAELGIYEQYF.

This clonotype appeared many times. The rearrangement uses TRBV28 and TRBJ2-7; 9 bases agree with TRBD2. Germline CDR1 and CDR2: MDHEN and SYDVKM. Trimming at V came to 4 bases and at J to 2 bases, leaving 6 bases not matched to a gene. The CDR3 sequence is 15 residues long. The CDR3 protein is CASSSPSGITYEQYF. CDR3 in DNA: TGTGCCAGCAGTTCCCCTAGCGGGATAACCTACGAGCAGTACTTC.

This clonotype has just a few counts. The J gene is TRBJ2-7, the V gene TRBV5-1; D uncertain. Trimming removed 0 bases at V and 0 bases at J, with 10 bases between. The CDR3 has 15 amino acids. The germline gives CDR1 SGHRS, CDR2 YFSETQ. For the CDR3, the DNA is TGCGCCAGCAGCTTGGAAGCAGGAGCCTCCTACGAGCAGTACTTC. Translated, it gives CASSLEAGASYEQYF.

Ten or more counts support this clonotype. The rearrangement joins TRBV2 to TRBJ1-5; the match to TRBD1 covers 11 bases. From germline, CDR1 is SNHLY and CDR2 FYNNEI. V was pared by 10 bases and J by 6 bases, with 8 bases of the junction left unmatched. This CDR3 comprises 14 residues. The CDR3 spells CATKGQGGGQPQHF. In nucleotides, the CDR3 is TGTGCCACCAAGGGACAGGGGGGCGGTCAGCCCCAGCATTTT.

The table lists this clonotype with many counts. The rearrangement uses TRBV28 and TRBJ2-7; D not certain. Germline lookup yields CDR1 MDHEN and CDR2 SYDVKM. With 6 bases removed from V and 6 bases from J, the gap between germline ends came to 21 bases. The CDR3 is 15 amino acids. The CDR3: CASRPDLGRQGEQYF. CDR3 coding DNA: TGTGCCAGCAGACCCGATCTAGGCAGGCAAGGCGAGCAGTACTTC.

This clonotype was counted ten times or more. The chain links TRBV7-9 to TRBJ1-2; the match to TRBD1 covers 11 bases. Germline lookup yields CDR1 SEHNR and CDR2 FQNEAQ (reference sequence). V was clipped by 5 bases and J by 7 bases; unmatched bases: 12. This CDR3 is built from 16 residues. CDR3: CASSPHLPGQGGGYTF. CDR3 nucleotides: TGTGCCAGCAGCCCCCACCTTCCGGGACAGGGGGGTGGCTACACCTTC.

This chain's CDR3 is CASSGQPQETQYF. In DNA, the CDR3 is TGCGCCAGCAGCGGGCAGCCTCAAGAGACCCAGTACTTC. The genes are TRBV5-1 and TRBJ2-5, with unresolved D. V dropped 4 bases and J dropped 2 bases, with 9 bases sitting between them. The CDR3 is 13 residues long. From germline, CDR1 is SGHRS and CDR2 YFSETQ.

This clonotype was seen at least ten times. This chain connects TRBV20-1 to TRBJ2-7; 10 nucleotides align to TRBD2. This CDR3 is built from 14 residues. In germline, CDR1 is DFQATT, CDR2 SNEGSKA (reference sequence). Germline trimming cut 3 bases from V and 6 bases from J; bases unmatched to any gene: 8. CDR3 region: CSARAPSGSFEQYF. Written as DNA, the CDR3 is TGCAGTGCTAGGGCTCCTAGCGGGAGTTTCGAGCAGTACTTC.

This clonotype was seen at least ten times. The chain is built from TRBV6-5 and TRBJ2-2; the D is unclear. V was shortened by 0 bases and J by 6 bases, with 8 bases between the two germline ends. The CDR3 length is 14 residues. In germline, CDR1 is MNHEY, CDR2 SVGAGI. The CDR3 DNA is TGTGCCAGCAGTTACTCGTCGGTCGCCGGGGAGCTGTTTTTT. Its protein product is CASSYSSVAGELFF.